The source of this T cell receptor beta chain is a study of CD4 T cells in relation to SARS-CoV-2 and coronaviruses. A remark on this clone: Its antigen is currently unknown.

CD4+ T cells from unexposed donors were obtained before the COVID-19 pandemic (2011-2018). The cells were cultured for around ten days before CD4+ T cells were isolated. J was trimmed by 1 base and V by 4 bases; bases with no gene match: 3. This CDR3 contains 14 residues. Germline-derived CDR1 and CDR2 are LNHDA and SQIVND (reference sequence). The method was immunoSEQ multiplex PCR; TCRdb's version includes in-frame clones alone and lacks a portion of them. The data hold around 11,000 clones, with around 80% observed a single time. The sequence derives from a human donor in good health. Specimen: CD4+ T cells from PBMCs, cultured in vitro. The chain joins TRBV19 to TRBJ2-7; 8 bases align to TRBD1. As DNA, the CDR3 is TGTGCCAGTAGTAAGGGGACAGGTTCCTACGAGCAGTACTTC. Encoded protein: CASSKGTGSYEQYF.